These 6 T cell receptor beta chains were all obtained from the same sample, sequenced in a study of metastatic and nonmetastatic thyroid tumors. No patient received treatment before thyroid surgery. TCRdb ran MiXCR on the PCR reads. This sample has approximately 35,000 clones; around 23% occur once, and the top ten carry roughly 3%. Material: tumor tissue. The receptors stem from a male donor with papillary thyroid cancer or a benign thyroid nodule (not recorded which). Some clones in this sample may be carry-over from other donors' samples.

The sample holds many counts of this clone. The V gene is TRBV15, the J gene TRBJ2-1; 9 nucleotides align to TRBD2. Germline CDR1 is LNHNV and CDR2 is YYDKDF (reference sequence). The CDR3 contains 16 residues. Losses at the gene ends were 5 bases for V and 6 bases for J; bases not matched to a gene: 11. CDR3 nucleotide sequence: TGTGCCACCAGCCGGTTAGCGGGAGAACTCGGCAATGAGCAGTTCTTC. Residues: CATSRLAGELGNEQFF.

This clone was seen many times. The rearrangement links TRBV29-1 to TRBJ2-1, with D hard to call. Germline V gene data show CDR1 as SQVTM and CDR2 as ANQGSEA. Trimming removed 7 bases at V and 7 bases at J, with 14 bases between. The length of the CDR3 is 12 residues. The CDR3 sequence is CSAERRINEQFF. The CDR3 DNA reads TGCAGCGCGGAGAGGCGTATAAATGAGCAGTTCTTC.

V usage is TRBV5-5 and J usage is TRBJ2-7, with D unresolved. The CDR3 runs to 14 residues. Trimming cost V 0 bases and J 0 bases, with 7 bases left between them. Germline values: CDR1 SGHKS, CDR2 YYEKEE (reference sequence). The CDR3 sequence is CASSLAVSSYEQYF. CDR3 nucleotides: TGTGCCAGCAGCTTGGCGGTTAGCTCCTACGAGCAGTACTTC.

The chain carries TRBV30 and TRBJ2-7, with 8 bases aligning to TRBD1. The germline V gene encodes CDR1 GTSNPN and CDR2 SVGIG (reference sequence). With V trimmed by 4 bases and J by 2 bases, 1 base remained unmatched. The CDR3 sequence is 12 residues long. This chain's CDR3 is CAWTTGAYEQYF. In nucleotides, the CDR3 is TGTGCCTGGACGACAGGGGCCTACGAGCAGTACTTC.

This clone was observed many times. The rearrangement uses TRBV20-1 and TRBJ1-4; 8 nucleotides line up with TRBD1. Germline lookup yields CDR1 DFQATT and CDR2 SNEGSKA (reference sequence). After removal of 5 bases from V and 2 bases from J, the junction contained 10 bases not matched to a gene. CDR3 length: 16 amino acids. In DNA, the CDR3 is TGCAGTGCTCCCCGGACAGGGCCTACGACTAATGAAAAACTGTTTTTT. Translating gives CSAPRTGPTTNEKLFF.

Remarks on this clone: An end of the junction does not agree with germline; a read error may underlie this. The V call is TRBV5-4, the J call TRBJ2-1; 11 nucleotides agree with TRBD2. CDR3 length equals 16 residues. Germline values: CDR1 SGHNT, CDR2 YYREEE (reference sequence). The CDR3 spells CASSLETSGSGTEHFF. The CDR3 DNA follows: TGTGCCAGCAGCTTGGAAACTAGCGGGAGTGGAACTGAGCATTTCTTC.